This T cell receptor (beta chain) was found in a study of blood T cell repertoires in COVID-19. Study summary: From T cells, B-cell-depleted T cells, or PBMCs came the material, which was cDNA or gDNA.

Original methodology: Amplifying reference gene primers gave estimates of nucleated cell counts. Using immunoSEQ multiplex PCR, the repertoire was profiled, and TCRdb retains in-frame clones only, with some absent. V, J and clone size are those of that table, while D and trimming were read from the DNA. In the table there are about 310,000 clones, roughly 90% of which are singletons. The CDR3 sequence is 15 residues long. J was trimmed by 6 bases and V by 1 base; bases with no gene match: 4. Per the germline V gene, CDR1 is SGHTA and CDR2 is FQGNSA. The study recruited people aged 18 to 89 years across more than 20 US areas. Participants reported their clinical history, and cohort assignment relied on those reports.

The sample taken for sequencing was PBMCs or T cells enriched from blood (not recorded which). The chain has TRBV7-2 and TRBJ2-1; 9 positions agree with TRBD2. This receptor was obtained from a woman aged 40 to 55 who had recovered from COVID-19. The CDR3 loop is CASSLVGAGGNEQFF. The CDR3 DNA reads TGTGCCAGCAGCTTAGTCGGAGCGGGGGGCAATGAGCAGTTCTTC.